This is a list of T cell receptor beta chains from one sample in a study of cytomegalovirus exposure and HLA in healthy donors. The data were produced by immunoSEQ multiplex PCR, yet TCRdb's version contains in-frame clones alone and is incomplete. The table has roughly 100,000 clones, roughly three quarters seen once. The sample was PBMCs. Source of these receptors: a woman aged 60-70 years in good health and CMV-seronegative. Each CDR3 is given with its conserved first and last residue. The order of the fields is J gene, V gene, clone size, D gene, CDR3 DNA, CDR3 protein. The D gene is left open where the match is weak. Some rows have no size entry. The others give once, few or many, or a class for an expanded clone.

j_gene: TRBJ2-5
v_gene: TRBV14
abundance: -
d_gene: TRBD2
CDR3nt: TGTGCCAGCAACGATGGCGGGAGCCAAGAGACCCAGTACTTC
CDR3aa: CASNDGGSQETQYF

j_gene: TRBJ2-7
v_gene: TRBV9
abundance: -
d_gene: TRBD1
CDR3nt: TGTGCCAGCAGCGTCACCGGGACAGGGTTAGGCGAGCAGTACTTC
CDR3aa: CASSVTGTGLGEQYF

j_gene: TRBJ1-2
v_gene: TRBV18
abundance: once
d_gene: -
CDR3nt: TGTGCCAGCTCACCGGCTGATGGCTACACCTTC
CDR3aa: CASSPADGYTF

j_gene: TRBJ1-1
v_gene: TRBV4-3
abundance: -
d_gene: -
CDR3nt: TGCGCCAGCAGCCAAGGCCGAGGGAACACTGAAGCTTTCTTT
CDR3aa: CASSQGRGNTEAFF

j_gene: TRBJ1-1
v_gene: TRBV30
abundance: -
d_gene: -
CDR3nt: TGTGCCTGGAGCCCAGGTCTGAACACTGAAGCTTTCTTT
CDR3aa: CAWSPGLNTEAFF

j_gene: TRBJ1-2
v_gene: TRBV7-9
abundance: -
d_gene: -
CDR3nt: TGTGCCAGCAGCTCCATAAATACACAGAACCCTAACTATGGCTACACCTTC
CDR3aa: CASSSINTQNPNYGYTF

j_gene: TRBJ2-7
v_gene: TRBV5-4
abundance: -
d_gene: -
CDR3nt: TGTGCCAGCAGCTTGGGGACAGCACCATCCTACGAGCAGTACTTC
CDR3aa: CASSLGTAPSYEQYF

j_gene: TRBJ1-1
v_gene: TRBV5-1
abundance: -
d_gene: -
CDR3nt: TGCGCCAGCAGCTCCCGAACAGGAGATAACACTGAAGCTTTCTTT
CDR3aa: CASSSRTGDNTEAFF

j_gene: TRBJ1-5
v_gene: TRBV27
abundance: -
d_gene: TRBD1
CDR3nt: TGTGCCAGCAGAGGGGGCCTGGGGGGAAATCAGCCCCAGCATTTT
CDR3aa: CASRGGLGGNQPQHF

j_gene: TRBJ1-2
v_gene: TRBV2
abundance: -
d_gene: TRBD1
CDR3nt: TGTGCCAGCAGTGATAGGGGGCGTGATGATGGCTACACCTTC
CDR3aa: CASSDRGRDDGYTF

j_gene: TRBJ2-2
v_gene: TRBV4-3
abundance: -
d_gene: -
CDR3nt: TGCGCCAGCAGCCAAGATAGGGCACAGGCTTTCGGGGAGCTGTTTTTT
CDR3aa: CASSQDRAQAFGELFF

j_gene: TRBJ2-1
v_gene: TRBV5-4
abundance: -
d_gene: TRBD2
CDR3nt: TGTGCCAGCAGCTCGACTAGCGGGACTGAGCAGTTCTTC
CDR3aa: CASSSTSGTEQFF

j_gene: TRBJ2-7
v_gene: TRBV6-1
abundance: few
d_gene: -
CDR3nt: TGTGCCAGCAGACAGGGTCCTGGGCTCTACGAGCAGTACTTC
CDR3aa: CASRQGPGLYEQYF

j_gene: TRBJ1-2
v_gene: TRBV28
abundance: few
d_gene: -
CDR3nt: TGTGCCAGCAGTTTATCTGTTGGGAGCGGCTACACCTTC
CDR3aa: CASSLSVGSGYTF

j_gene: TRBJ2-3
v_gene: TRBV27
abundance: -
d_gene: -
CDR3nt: TGTGCCAGCAGTTTTGGCGGGGAGGCAGATACGCAGTATTTT
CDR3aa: CASSFGGEADTQYF

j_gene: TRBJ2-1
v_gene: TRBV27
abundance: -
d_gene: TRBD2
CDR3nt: TGTGCCAGCAGTTTATTAGGCGGGAGCGGAATCAGTGAGCAGTTCTTC
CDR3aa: CASSLLGGSGISEQFF

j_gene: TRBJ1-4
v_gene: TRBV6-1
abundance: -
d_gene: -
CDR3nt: TGTGCCAGCAGTGAATTGGTAGAGATTAATGAAAAACTGTTTTTT
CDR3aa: CASSELVEINEKLFF

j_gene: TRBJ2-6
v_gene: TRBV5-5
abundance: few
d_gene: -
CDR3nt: TGTGCCAGCAGCCGACAGGAATCTGGGGCCAACGTCCTGACTTTC
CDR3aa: CASSRQESGANVLTF

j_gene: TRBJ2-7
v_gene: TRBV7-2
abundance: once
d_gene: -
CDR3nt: TGTGCCAGCAGCCCAACAGGGGGGGGCTACGAGCAGTACTTC
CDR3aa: CASSPTGGGYEQYF

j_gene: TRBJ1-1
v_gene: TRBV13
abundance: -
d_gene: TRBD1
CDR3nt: TGTGCCAGCAGCTCAGAGGGGACAGGGGGCACTGAAGCTTTCTTT
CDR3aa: CASSSEGTGGTEAFF

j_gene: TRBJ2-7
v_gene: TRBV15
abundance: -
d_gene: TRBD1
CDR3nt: TGTGCCACCAGCAGAAAGGGACAGGGATACGACGAGCAGTACTTC
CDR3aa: CATSRKGQGYDEQYF

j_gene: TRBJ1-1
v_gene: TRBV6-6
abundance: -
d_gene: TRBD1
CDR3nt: TGTGCCAGCAGCCCTGGACAGGGCGTGACTGAAGCTTTCTTT
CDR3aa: CASSPGQGVTEAFF

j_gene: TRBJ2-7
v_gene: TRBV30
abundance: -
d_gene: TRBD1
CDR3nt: TGTGCCTGGAGAGGGACAGCCTCCTACGAGCAGTACTTC
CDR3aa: CAWRGTASYEQYF

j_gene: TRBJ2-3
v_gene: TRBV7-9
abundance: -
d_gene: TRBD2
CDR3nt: TGTGCCAGCAGCGGGGAGGTAGGCGGGGGGCAAAAGTATTTT
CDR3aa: CASSGEVGGGQKYF

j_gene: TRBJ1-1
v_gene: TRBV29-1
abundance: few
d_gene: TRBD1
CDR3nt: TGCAGCGCCGCACAGGGGTTAAACACTGAAGCTTTCTTT
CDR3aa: CSAAQGLNTEAFF

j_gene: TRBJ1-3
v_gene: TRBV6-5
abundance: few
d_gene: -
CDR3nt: TGTGCCAGCAGTCAGGCGGGGGGCTCTGGAAACACCATATATTTT
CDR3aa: CASSQAGGSGNTIYF

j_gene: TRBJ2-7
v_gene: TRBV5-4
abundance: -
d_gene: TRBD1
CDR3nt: TGTGCCAGCAGCTTTGTACAGGGGGCTAGCGAGCAGTACTTC
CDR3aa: CASSFVQGASEQYF

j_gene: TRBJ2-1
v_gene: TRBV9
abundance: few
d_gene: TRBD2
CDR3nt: TGTGCCAGCAGCGGACCCTACTTAGCGGGAGGGTCAGATGAGCAGTTCTTC
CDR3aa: CASSGPYLAGGSDEQFF

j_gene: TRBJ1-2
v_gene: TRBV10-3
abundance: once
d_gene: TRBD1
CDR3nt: TGTGCCATCTCAGCCGTCATGACAGGGGGCGATGGCTACACCTTC
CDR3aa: CAISAVMTGGDGYTF

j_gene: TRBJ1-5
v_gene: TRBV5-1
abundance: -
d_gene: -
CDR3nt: TGCGCCAGCAGCTTGGGGGGAGGCAGCAATCAGCCCCAGCATTTT
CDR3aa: CASSLGGGSNQPQHF

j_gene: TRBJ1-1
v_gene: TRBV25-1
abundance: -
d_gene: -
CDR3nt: TGTGCCAGCGCTAGGGACTACGCGACTGAAGCTTTCTTT
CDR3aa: CASARDYATEAFF

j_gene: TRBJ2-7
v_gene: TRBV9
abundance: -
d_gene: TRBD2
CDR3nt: TGTGCCAGCAGCGCTCGACTAGCGGGGGACGAGCAGTACTTC
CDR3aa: CASSARLAGDEQYF

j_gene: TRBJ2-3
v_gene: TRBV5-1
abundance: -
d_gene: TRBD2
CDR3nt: TGCGCCAGCAGCTTGTTACAGCGGGACGCGACAGATACGCAGTATTTT
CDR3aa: CASSLLQRDATDTQYF

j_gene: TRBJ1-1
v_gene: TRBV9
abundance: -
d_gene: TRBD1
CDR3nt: TGTGCCAGCAGCGTGGGGGACAGGCCAAGCACTGAAGCTTTCTTT
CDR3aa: CASSVGDRPSTEAFF

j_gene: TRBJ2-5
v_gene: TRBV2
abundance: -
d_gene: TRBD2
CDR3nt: TGTGCCAGCAGTGATCTCAGCGGGGGACAAGAGACCCAGTACTTC
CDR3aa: CASSDLSGGQETQYF

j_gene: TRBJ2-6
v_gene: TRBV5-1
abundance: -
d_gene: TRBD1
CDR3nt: TGCGCCAGCAGCTGGACAGGGGGAGGGGGGGCCAACGTCCTGACTTTC
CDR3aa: CASSWTGGGGANVLTF

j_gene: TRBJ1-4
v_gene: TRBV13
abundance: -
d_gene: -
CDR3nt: TGTGCCAGCAGCTTAGGCCTTCGGGGGGCTAATGAAAAACTGTTTTTT
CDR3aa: CASSLGLRGANEKLFF

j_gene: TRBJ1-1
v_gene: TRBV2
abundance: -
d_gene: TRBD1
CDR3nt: TGTGCCAGCAGTGGTCCGGGACAGGCAAACACTGAAGCTTTCTTT
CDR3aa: CASSGPGQANTEAFF

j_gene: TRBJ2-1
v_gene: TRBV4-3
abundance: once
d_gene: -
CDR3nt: TGCGCCAGCAGCCAACAATTGGGTACCAGGGGCAATGAGCAGTTCTTC
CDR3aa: CASSQQLGTRGNEQFF

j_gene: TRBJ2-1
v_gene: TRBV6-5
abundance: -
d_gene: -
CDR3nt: TGTGCCAGCAGCCACAGTGAGAATGAGCAGTTCTTC
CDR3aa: CASSHSENEQFF

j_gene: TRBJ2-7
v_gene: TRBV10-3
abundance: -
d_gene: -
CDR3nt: TGTGCCATCAGTGAATTCTGGGGCAACGAGCAGTACTTC
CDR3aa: CAISEFWGNEQYF

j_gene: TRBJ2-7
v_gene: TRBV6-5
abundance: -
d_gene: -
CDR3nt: TGTGCCAGCAGTTACTCGAATTCCCCAGGGAGGAACGAGCAGTACTTC
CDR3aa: CASSYSNSPGRNEQYF

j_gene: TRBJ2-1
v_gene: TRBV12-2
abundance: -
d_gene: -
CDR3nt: TGTGCAAGTCGCCCGGGTCCTCCCTCGGCTTGCAATGAGCAGTTCTTC
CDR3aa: CASRPGPPSACNEQFF

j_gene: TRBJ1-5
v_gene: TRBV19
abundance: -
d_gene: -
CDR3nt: TGTGCCAGTAATTACCGGGGGAGGGGCAATCAGCCCCAGCATTTT
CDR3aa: CASNYRGRGNQPQHF

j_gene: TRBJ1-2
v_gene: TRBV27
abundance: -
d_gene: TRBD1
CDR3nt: TGTGCCAGCAGTGGGTACCGGGACAGTAACTATGGCTACACCTTC
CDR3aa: CASSGYRDSNYGYTF

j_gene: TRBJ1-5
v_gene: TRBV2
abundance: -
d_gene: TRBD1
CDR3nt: TGTGCCAGCAGTTTTACAGGGGAGGATCAGCCCCAGCATTTT
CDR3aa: CASSFTGEDQPQHF

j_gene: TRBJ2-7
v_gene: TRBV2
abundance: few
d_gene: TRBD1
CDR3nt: TGTGCCAGCATCGAGGGGACAGGGAAATACGAGCAGTACTTC
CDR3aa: CASIEGTGKYEQYF

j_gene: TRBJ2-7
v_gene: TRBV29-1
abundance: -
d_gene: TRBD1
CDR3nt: TGCAGCGTTGTTCCCAGGACAGGCTACGAGCAGTACTTC
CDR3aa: CSVVPRTGYEQYF

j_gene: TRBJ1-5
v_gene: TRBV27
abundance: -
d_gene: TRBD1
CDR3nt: TGTGCCAGCAGACCAGGGGGCGCGAGCAATCAGCCCCAGCATTTT
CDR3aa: CASRPGGASNQPQHF

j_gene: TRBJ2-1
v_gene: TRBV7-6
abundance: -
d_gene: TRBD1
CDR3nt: TGTGCCAGCAGCTTTCGGTCAGGGGGCGTGGGGAATGAGCAGTTCTTC
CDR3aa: CASSFRSGGVGNEQFF

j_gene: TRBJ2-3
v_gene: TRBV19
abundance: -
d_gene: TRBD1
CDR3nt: TGTGCCAGTAGTAGAGTCCGGGACAGAAGCACAGATACGCAGTATTTT
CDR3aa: CASSRVRDRSTDTQYF

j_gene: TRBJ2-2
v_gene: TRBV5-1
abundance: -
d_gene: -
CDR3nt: TGCGCCAGCCGTTTTTTGAGGGCGTGGACCGGGGAGCTGTTTTTT
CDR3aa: CASRFLRAWTGELFF

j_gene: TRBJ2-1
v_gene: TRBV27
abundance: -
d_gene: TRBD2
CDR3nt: TGTGCCAGCAGTTCCCGGACTAGCGGGAGGGCAAGATCTATCGATGAGCAGTTCTTC
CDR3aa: CASSSRTSGRARSIDEQFF

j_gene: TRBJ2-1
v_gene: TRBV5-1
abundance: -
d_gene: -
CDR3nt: TGCGCCAGCAGCTTGAACGGACTGAACAATGAGCAGTTCTTC
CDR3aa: CASSLNGLNNEQFF

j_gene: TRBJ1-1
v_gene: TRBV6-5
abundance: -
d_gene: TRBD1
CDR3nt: TGTGCCAGCGGCCGGACAGGGGGCACTGAAGCTTTCTTT
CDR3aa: CASGRTGGTEAFF

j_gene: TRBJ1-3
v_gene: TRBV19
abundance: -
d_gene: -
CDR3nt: TGTGCCAGTCTGGCGGGGGTGAATGGAAACACCATATATTTT
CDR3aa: CASLAGVNGNTIYF

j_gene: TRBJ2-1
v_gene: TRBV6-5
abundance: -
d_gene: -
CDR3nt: TGTGCCAGCAGTTACTCGGTGTCAGGGCATAAGCAGTTCTTC
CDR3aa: CASSYSVSGHKQFF

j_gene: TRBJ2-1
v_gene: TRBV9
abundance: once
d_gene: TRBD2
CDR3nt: TGTGCCAGCAGCGTAGGGACTAGCGGTTACAATGAGCAGTTCTTC
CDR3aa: CASSVGTSGYNEQFF

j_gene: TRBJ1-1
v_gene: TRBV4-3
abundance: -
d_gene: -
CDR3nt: TGCGCCAGCAGCCCTTGGAGCAACACTGAAGCTTTCTTT
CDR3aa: CASSPWSNTEAFF